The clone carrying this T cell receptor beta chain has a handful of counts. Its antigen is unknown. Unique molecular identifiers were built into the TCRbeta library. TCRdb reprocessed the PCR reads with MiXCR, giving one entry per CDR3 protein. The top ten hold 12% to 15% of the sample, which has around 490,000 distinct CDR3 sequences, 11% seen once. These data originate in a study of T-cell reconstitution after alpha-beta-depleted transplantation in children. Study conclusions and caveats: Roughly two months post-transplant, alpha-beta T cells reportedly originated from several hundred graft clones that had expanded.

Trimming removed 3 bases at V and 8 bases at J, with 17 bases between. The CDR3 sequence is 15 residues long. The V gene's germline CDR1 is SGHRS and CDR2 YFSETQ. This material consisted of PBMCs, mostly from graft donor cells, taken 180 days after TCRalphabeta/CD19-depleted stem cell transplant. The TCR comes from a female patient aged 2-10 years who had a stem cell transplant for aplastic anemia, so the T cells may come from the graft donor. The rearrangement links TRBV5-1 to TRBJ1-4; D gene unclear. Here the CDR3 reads CASSSFGSETEKLFF. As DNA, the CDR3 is TGCGCCAGCAGCTCCTTTGGCAGCGAGACGGAAAAACTGTTTTTT.